This T cell receptor (beta chain) appears in the sequencing data of a study of beta chain features in type 1 diabetes (dated by TCRdb to the late 2010s). For context, the study as a whole: Mean age, gender distribution, total cell number and subset yield were not different between patients and healthy donors. Whereas all 30 or so donors provided naive and central memory subsets, regulatory and stem cell-like memory subsets were isolated from just 8 patients and about 8 healthy donors. A total of 90 million to 120 million sorted cells were examined across all samples, and a strong correlation was observed between cell number per subset and RNA yield. The study compared TCRB repertoires of sorted circulating CD4+ T cell subsets between recently diagnosed type 1 diabetes patients and matched healthy donors.

A single peripheral blood draw of around 0.11 L on average was collected from each donor into heparinised tubes. Naive, central memory, regulatory and stem cell-like memory CD4+ T cells were sorted on a BD FACSAria II using a panel including CD45RO, CCR7, CD25, CD127, CD95 and CD27. All sorted populations exceeded 95% purity. PBMCs were separated immediately by Lymphoprep density gradient centrifugation and were stained directly, without being cultured. So that batch effects would be minimized, each experiment stained and sorted samples in pairs, pairing one healthy donor with one patient. All of the isolated RNA was reverse transcribed with the High Capacity cDNA Reverse Transcription Kit, so expressed TCRB transcripts were sequenced. Deep immunoSEQ sequencing was performed on naive, central memory and regulatory T cell samples, with an average of around 3.5 million total reads per sample. Sorted cells were lysed in RLT buffer and RNA was extracted with DNase-treated RNeasy Micro or Mini kits, depending on cell number. To prevent cross-contamination, every cell subset was processed on its own, while patient and healthy donor samples were processed together. The immunoSEQ multiplex PCR was used to amplify TCRB sequences from cDNA, yielding 87-bp fragments that span the CDR3 region. Sequencing of the amplicons was done on the Illumina HiSeq platform. The authors' analysis ran thus. Synthetic template baselines were used to correct PCR bias computationally, reads within Hamming distance 2 were collapsed together, and singletons that could not be merged were discarded. By aligning reads against IMGT, V, D and J genes, CDR3 length, and insertions or deletions at six rearrangement sites were assigned. Within each subset, clonotype counts were normalized to sorted cell number, after which true diversity and Gini coefficients were computed with the tcR R package. The overlap coefficient, calculated on TCRB nucleotide sequences, was used to quantify repertoire sharing. Out-of-frame TCRB sequences from naive cells were analyzed to stand in for the pre-selection repertoire. Drawn from immuneACCESS, this table holds only the in-frame rearrangements with V and J called that TCRdb kept. Clones are partly lost; checked studies trace under half to an unresolved V gene and leave the rest unexplained. V, J and clone size were drawn from that table, and D and trimming were deduced from the DNA. Across this sample there are 390,000 or so clones, with over 11% seen only once. The ten most abundant clones make up roughly 0.038% of the sample.

CDR1 MNHNS and CDR2 SASEGT are derived from the germline V gene. The CDR3 contains 14 residues, cysteine and phenylalanine counted. Solely the CDR3 DNA is kept, with 42 bases framed from the first base. V lost 2 bases and J lost 2 bases; the stretch between them is 9 bases long. Findings and caveats that apply to the study as a whole: Because cDNA was sequenced instead of genomic DNA, activated cells with high expression could be over-represented, although the groups did not differ in activation or CD3 levels. At VDJ recombination sites, patients with type 1 diabetes made fewer insertions and deleted more nucleotides, a pattern implying thymic rearrangement abnormalities. The naive, central memory and regulatory TCRB repertoires appeared to resemble one another more closely among patients than among healthy donors. Only small numbers of individuals were included in the HLA sub-analyses, which left unresolved whether HLA type had any influence on TCRB rearrangement. PCR might favor shorter templates, but patient and control samples were amplified and corrected together, so any skew would affect both groups equally. A moderate but significant shortening of TCRB CDR3 length was observed in type 1 diabetes patients in all four CD4+ subsets.

A word on this clone: Its specific antigen is unknown. Per-base qualities were not stored, and no clone one base away is much larger.

The chain is encoded by TRBV6-1 joined to TRBJ1-1; there is no confident call for the D gene. The sequence derives from a young man in good health. What was sequenced was naive CD4+ T cells from blood. Sample cell subset or site, as interpreted from the label and publication: true naive CD4+ T cells. CDR3 protein: CASSEWGGNTEAFF. The DNA reads TGTGCCAGCAGTGAATGGGGAGGTAACACTGAAGCTTTCTTT.